A selection of T cell receptor beta chains follows, all from one sample in a study of cytomegalovirus exposure and HLA in healthy donors. Some clones are missing from TCRdb's copy, which holds only in-frame ones; the method was immunoSEQ multiplex PCR. In all, the sample yields around 140,000 clones. Source material: PBMCs. These receptors came from a woman between 40 and 55 years old in good health and CMV-seronegative. Each CDR3 is given with its conserved first and last residue. D genes are given only for firm matches.

j_call,d_call,v_call,cdr3_nt,cdr3_aa
TRBJ2-2,.,TRBV7-9,TGTGCCAGCAGCTCGGGTAGTCTACGCACCGGGGAGCTGTTTTTT,CASSSGSLRTGELFF
TRBJ1-1,.,TRBV5-1,TGCGCCAGCAGCCTCAGCGAGAACACTGAAGCTTTCTTT,CASSLSENTEAFF
TRBJ2-7,.,TRBV5-1,TGCGCCAGCAGCATGGACGCGACTGGATACGAGCAGTACTTC,CASSMDATGYEQYF
TRBJ2-3,TRBD2,TRBV7-2,TGTGCCAGCACGCGAGGACTAGCGGGGGGGATGCGCACAGATACGCAGTATTTT,CASTRGLAGGMRTDTQYF
TRBJ1-2,TRBD1,TRBV4-2,TGTGCCAGCAGCCAAGCAGGACAGGGGGATGGCTACACCTTC,CASSQAGQGDGYTF
TRBJ1-5,.,TRBV2,TGTGCCAGCGGGGGGAGATTTGGTCTTTCTAGCAATCAGCCCCAGCATTTT,CASGGRFGLSSNQPQHF
TRBJ1-3,TRBD1,TRBV11-2,TGTGCCAGTAGGACAGGAAGCTCTGGAAACACCATATATTTT,CASRTGSSGNTIYF
TRBJ2-3,.,TRBV7-3,TGTGCCAGCAGGTACGGGGTAAGCACAGATACGCAGTATTTT,CASRYGVSTDTQYF
TRBJ2-5,.,TRBV19,TGTGCCAGTAGTATGCCCTCAGGGGAGACCCAGTACTTC,CASSMPSGETQYF
TRBJ1-3,.,TRBV5-1,TGCGCCAGCAGTGATCTGAGCTCTGGAAACACCATATATTTT,CASSDLSSGNTIYF
TRBJ1-4,.,TRBV6-4,TGTGCAAAAACCTTGTCCCGGGACACGGCCGGTGAGGAAAAACTGTTTTTT,CAKTLSRDTAGEEKLFF
TRBJ1-2,TRBD1,TRBV6-1,TGTGCCAGCAGTGATTGGGACAGGGACTATGGCTACACCTTC,CASSDWDRDYGYTF
TRBJ2-3,TRBD2,TRBV27,TGTGCCAGCAGGCTAGGATGGGGGGGAACTAGCACAGATACGCAGTATTTT,CASRLGWGGTSTDTQYF
TRBJ2-1,TRBD2,TRBV19,TGTGCCAGCTACATCACTAGCGGGGGGGCAGGAGAGCAGTTCTTC,CASYITSGGAGEQFF
TRBJ2-5,TRBD2,TRBV5-1,TGCGCCAGCAGCATGGGACTAGCGGGGGTTAAGACCCAGTACTTC,CASSMGLAGVKTQYF
TRBJ2-3,.,TRBV6-1,TGTGCCAGCAGTGAGGACAACACAGATACGCAGTATTTT,CASSEDNTDTQYF
TRBJ1-1,.,TRBV19,TGTGCCAGTAGTAATGACAGAAGGACTGAAGCTTTCTTT,CASSNDRRTEAFF
TRBJ2-3,TRBD1,TRBV6-1,TGTGCCAGCACCCGGGACAGGGGTACGGATACGCAGTATTTT,CASTRDRGTDTQYF
TRBJ1-3,.,TRBV29-1,TGCAGCGTTGAAGTCTCAGGGACTGGAAACACCATATATTTT,CSVEVSGTGNTIYF
TRBJ1-4,TRBD1,TRBV7-2,TGTGCCAGCAGCTTGGACAGGGGACCCAATGAAAAACTGTTTTTT,CASSLDRGPNEKLFF
TRBJ2-5,.,TRBV19,TGTGCCAGTAGTATAGGGACTGAAGAGACCCAGTACTTC,CASSIGTEETQYF
TRBJ1-1,.,TRBV19,TGTGCCACTAGAGGGGGGGCCACTGAAGCTTTCTTT,CATRGGATEAFF
TRBJ2-1,TRBD2,TRBV7-3,TGTGCCAGCAGCCCTACTAGCGGGGGCTACAATGAGCAGTTCTTC,CASSPTSGGYNEQFF
TRBJ2-1,TRBD1,TRBV29-1,TGCAGCGTTCCAGGGACAGGGGGTGCCTTGGCCTACAATGAGCAGTTCTTC,CSVPGTGGALAYNEQFF
TRBJ2-2,TRBD1,TRBV5-1,TGCGCCAGCAACTTACTTCAGGGGGAAATCGGGGAGCTGTTTTTT,CASNLLQGEIGELFF
TRBJ1-1,.,TRBV6-4,TGTGCCAGCCGGGACATTTCTTCTATGAACACTGAAGCTTTCTTT,CASRDISSMNTEAFF
TRBJ1-2,TRBD1,TRBV27,TGTGCCAGCGGGCCAGGGGGTAACTATGGCTACACCTTC,CASGPGGNYGYTF
TRBJ1-5,TRBD1,TRBV4-2,TGTGCCAGCAGCCAAGATCGGACAGGGGGCAGTCAGCCCCAGCATTTT,CASSQDRTGGSQPQHF
TRBJ2-2,.,TRBV7-3,TGTGCCAGCAGGTCAGCGGTTACCGGGGAGCTGTTTTTT,CASRSAVTGELFF
TRBJ1-1,.,TRBV15,TGTGCCACCAGGGGGGGATTGAACACTGAAGCTTTCTTT,CATRGGLNTEAFF
TRBJ1-2,.,TRBV6-6,TGTGCCAGCAGCAACTGGGACACCCTTTTATATAGCACCTTC,CASSNWDTLLYSTF
TRBJ1-6,.,TRBV19,TGTGCCAGTAGGCTAGATAGCGATTCACCCCTCCACTTT,CASRLDSDSPLHF
TRBJ2-2,.,TRBV6-5,TGTGCCAGCAGTTCAGGCGCGAACACCGGGGAGCTGTTTTTT,CASSSGANTGELFF
TRBJ1-1,TRBD1,TRBV6-1,TGTGCCAGCACCCGAAACAGGGGGCGAGGTACTGAAGCTTTCTTT,CASTRNRGRGTEAFF
TRBJ2-3,TRBD1,TRBV5-4,TGTGCCAGCAGGCCAACAGGGGGCGATAGGGATACGCAGTATTTT,CASRPTGGDRDTQYF
TRBJ1-1,TRBD1,TRBV19,TGTGCCAGCGGGGACAGGAGGAACACTGAAGCTTTCTTT,CASGDRRNTEAFF
TRBJ1-2,TRBD1,TRBV5-1,TGCGCCAGCAGTCACTTTTTCGGGACAGGGGGCTACAACTATGGCTACACCTTC,CASSHFFGTGGYNYGYTF
TRBJ1-3,.,TRBV5-1,TGCGCCAGCAGCTTGAACGGGTGGGAGTCGAACACCATATATTTT,CASSLNGWESNTIYF
TRBJ2-7,TRBD1,TRBV28,TGTGCCAGCATAGCCGGGACAGGGAACTTCTACGAGCAGTACTTC,CASIAGTGNFYEQYF
TRBJ1-5,TRBD1,TRBV7-2,TGTGCCAGCAGCTTAGGCCGGGACAGGGGTGGGCAGCCCCAGCATTTT,CASSLGRDRGGQPQHF
TRBJ1-5,.,TRBV21-1,TGTGCCAGCAGCAAAGAAGAGACAGGGGGTCAGCCCCAGCATTTT,CASSKEETGGQPQHF
TRBJ1-3,.,TRBV7-9,TGTGCCAGCAGCAAGATGGGCGGGAAAGGAAACACCATATATTTT,CASSKMGGKGNTIYF
TRBJ1-6,TRBD1,TRBV19,TGTGCCAGTAGTATAGATTCGAGGACAGGGAGCTCCTATAATTCACCCCTCCACTTT,CASSIDSRTGSSYNSPLHF
TRBJ2-3,TRBD2,TRBV18,TGTGCCAGCTCACCCGGGCAGCGGGGGGTCACAGATACGCAGTATTTT,CASSPGQRGVTDTQYF
TRBJ2-7,TRBD1,TRBV5-1,TGCGCCAGCAGCGTAATGACAGGGCCCTACGAGCAGTACTTC,CASSVMTGPYEQYF
TRBJ2-3,.,TRBV5-6,TGTGCCAGCAGCTTGCGTCCGGGAGCCAATACAGATACGCAGTATTTT,CASSLRPGANTDTQYF
TRBJ2-7,TRBD1,TRBV7-2,TGTGCCAGCAGCATGCGGACAGGGGGCGACGAGCAGTACTTC,CASSMRTGGDEQYF
TRBJ1-1,.,TRBV4-3,TGCGCCAGCAGCCAAGACGGCAGGGCGAACACTGAAGCTTTCTTT,CASSQDGRANTEAFF
TRBJ1-4,.,TRBV25-1,TGTGCCAGCAGTCGACGACAGAACCAAAATGAAAAACTGTTTTTT,CASSRRQNQNEKLFF